This is a list of T cell receptor beta chains from one sample in a study of blood T cells in healthy people across ages. One entry per CDR3 protein results from TCRdb running MiXCR on the 5' RACE reads. The table includes about 560,000 distinct CDR3 sequences, roughly a quarter detected once. These same records also appear under a second study, on T cells of mothers and their children.

The sequenced sample consisted of blood. Source of these receptors: a boy aged 2 to 10 in good health. Each CDR3 is given with its conserved first and last residue. D genes are given only for firm matches.

d_gene: TRBD1
v_gene: TRBV6-2/TRBV6-3
j_gene: TRBJ2-3
CDR3aa: CASRPTGNTQYF

d_gene: -
v_gene: TRBV29-1
j_gene: TRBJ1-1
CDR3aa: CSVITTGMNTEAFF

d_gene: -
v_gene: TRBV3-1
j_gene: TRBJ2-6
CDR3aa: CASSQGLRAGANVLTF

d_gene: -
v_gene: TRBV7-2
j_gene: TRBJ2-7
CDR3aa: CASSSRQYGQYF

d_gene: TRBD1
v_gene: TRBV15
j_gene: TRBJ2-2
CDR3aa: CATSRDRRNTGELFF

d_gene: -
v_gene: TRBV19
j_gene: TRBJ2-5
CDR3aa: CASSIYLAQETQYF

d_gene: -
v_gene: TRBV29-1
j_gene: TRBJ2-3
CDR3aa: CSVVGTYTDTQYF

d_gene: -
v_gene: TRBV28
j_gene: TRBJ2-7
CDR3aa: CATGTPNYEQYF

d_gene: TRBD2
v_gene: TRBV3-1
j_gene: TRBJ2-1
CDR3aa: CASSQEASGGYEQFF

d_gene: -
v_gene: TRBV10-3
j_gene: TRBJ2-7
CDR3aa: CAINPAGAYEQYF